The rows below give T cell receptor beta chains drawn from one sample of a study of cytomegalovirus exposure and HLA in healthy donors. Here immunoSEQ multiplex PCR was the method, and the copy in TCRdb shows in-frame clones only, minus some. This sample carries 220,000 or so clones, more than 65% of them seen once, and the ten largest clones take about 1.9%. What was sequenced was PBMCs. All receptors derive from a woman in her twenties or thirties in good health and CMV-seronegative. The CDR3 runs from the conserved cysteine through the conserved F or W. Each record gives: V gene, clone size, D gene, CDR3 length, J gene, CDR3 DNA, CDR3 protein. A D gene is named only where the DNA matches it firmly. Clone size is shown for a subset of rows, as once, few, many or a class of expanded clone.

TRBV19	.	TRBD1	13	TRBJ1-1	TGTGCCTCCTGGACAGGGATAAACACTGAAGCTTTCTTT	CASWTGINTEAFF
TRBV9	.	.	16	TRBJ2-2	TGTGCCAGCAGCGTCCAAAGCGGTGGACCCACCGGGGAGCTGTTTTTT	CASSVQSGGPTGELFF
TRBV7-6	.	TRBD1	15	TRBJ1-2	TGTGCCAGCAGCTTAGCCTTGGACAGGGGCTATGGCTACACCTTC	CASSLALDRGYGYTF
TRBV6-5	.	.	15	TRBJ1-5	TGTGCCAGCAGTGTCCTTTCTGTTGGCAATCAGCCCCAGCATTTT	CASSVLSVGNQPQHF
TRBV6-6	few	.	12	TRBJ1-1	TGTGCCAGCAGCCTCGGACAAGTTGAAGCTTTCTTT	CASSLGQVEAFF
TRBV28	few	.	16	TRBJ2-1	TGTGCCAGCAGTTTATGGGCGGGGCCGTCTTACAATGAGCAGTTCTTC	CASSLWAGPSYNEQFF
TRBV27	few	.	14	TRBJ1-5	TGTGCCAGCAGAGCGGGGGCTTATAATCAGCCCCAGCATTTT	CASRAGAYNQPQHF
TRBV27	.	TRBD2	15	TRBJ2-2	TGTGCCAGCAGTTTAGCGGGAGTATACACCGGGGAGCTGTTTTTT	CASSLAGVYTGELFF
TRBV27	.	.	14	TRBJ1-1	TGTGCCAGCAGCTTATCATTGGGGCGGGGTGAAGCTTTCTTT	CASSLSLGRGEAFF
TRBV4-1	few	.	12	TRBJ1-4	TGCGCCAGCAGCCCTCAAAAACAGGGACTGTTTTTT	CASSPQKQGLFF
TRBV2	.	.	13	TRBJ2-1	TGTGCCAGCAGTTTGGACAGAAACAATGAGCAGTTCTTC	CASSLDRNNEQFF
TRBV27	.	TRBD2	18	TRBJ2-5	TGTGCCAACAGTTCTCCGAGGGTAGGGTGGACTAGTCCGGAGACCCAGTACTTC	CANSSPRVGWTSPETQYF
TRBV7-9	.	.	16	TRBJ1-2	TGTGCCAGCAGCTTACGGACCCTGACAGCGAACTATGGCTACACCTTC	CASSLRTLTANYGYTF
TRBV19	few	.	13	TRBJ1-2	TGTGCCAGTAGTTCCGGACAGAACTATGGCTACACCTTC	CASSSGQNYGYTF
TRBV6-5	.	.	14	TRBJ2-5	TGTGCCAGCAGTTACGACTACACACAAGAGACCCAGTACTTC	CASSYDYTQETQYF
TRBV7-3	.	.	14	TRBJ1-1	TGTGCCAGCAGGGACCCCTCCGGGGGGGCGAAGGCTTTCTTT	CASRDPSGGAKAFF
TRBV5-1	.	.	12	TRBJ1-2	TGCGCCAGCAGCTTGGAGGGGATTGGCTACACCTTC	CASSLEGIGYTF
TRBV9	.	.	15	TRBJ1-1	TGTGCCAGCAGCCACGGGCCCGACAGAGATACTGAAGCTTTCTTT	CASSHGPDRDTEAFF
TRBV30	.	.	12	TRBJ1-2	TGTGCCTGGAGTGTACGAGTCTATGGCTACACCTTC	CAWSVRVYGYTF
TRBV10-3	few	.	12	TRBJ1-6	TGTGCCATCAGTGAGACTGGAGGGCCACTCCACTTT	CAISETGGPLHF
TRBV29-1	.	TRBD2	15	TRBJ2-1	TGCAGCGACGGACTAGCGGGGGGGTTATACAATGAGCAGTTCTTC	CSDGLAGGLYNEQFF
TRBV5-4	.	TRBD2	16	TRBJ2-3	TGTGCCAGCAGCTTGGCGGCGGGGGGGCCGACAGATACGCAGTATTTT	CASSLAAGGPTDTQYF
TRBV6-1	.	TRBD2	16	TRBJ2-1	TGTGCCAGCAGTGAAGCCGGCGGGGGGGCCAGGGATGAGCAGTTCTTC	CASSEAGGGARDEQFF